This T cell receptor beta chain was identified in a study of cytotoxic CD8 clonotypes in ibrutinib-treated CLL. For the study at large: Average yields of about 260,000 productive templates and 94,082 productive rearrangements characterized the samples.

TCRdb keeps only in-frame clones here, not all; method: immunoSEQ multiplex PCR. The table has around 130,000 clones, roughly 80% seen once. The V end lost 8 bases, the J end lost 7 bases, and 20 bases lay between the germline ends. The CDR3 runs 14 residues. Per the germline V gene, CDR1 is MNHNS and CDR2 is SASEGT. This receptor was identified in a human donor with chronic lymphocytic leukemia. The J gene is TRBJ1-2, the V gene TRBV6-1, with no clear D. Source: PBMCs, taken after 24 months of ibrutinib treatment. CDR3 in amino acids: CASELEGGIGGYTF. DNA for the CDR3: TGTGCCAGCGAGTTGGAGGGCGGTATAGGTGGCTACACCTTC.